Presented here are 16 T cell receptor beta chains from one specimen sequenced in a study of OX40 agonist ivuxolimab in advanced cancers. Sequencing was performed with immunoSEQ multiplex PCR; in TCRdb, only in-frame clones are kept and a portion is missing. The sample has approximately 60,000 clones; 84% are singletons. This sample comprised CD4+ or CD8+ T cells sorted from blood, obtained in a trial of the OX40 agonist ivuxolimab. These receptors were collected from an adult with an advanced solid tumor such as melanoma, head and neck, liver or kidney cancer.

V gene TRBV5-6 combines with J gene TRBJ1-2; maybe TRBD1 (5 bases). The germline V and J ends were trimmed by 1 base and 7 bases, with 14 bases remaining between them. Germline V gene sequence: CDR1 SGHDT, CDR2 YYEEEE. The CDR3 loop spans 14 amino acids. The CDR3 reads CASSLHLTGSGYTF. The CDR3 region has the DNA TGTGCCAGCAGCTTGCACCTCACAGGAAGTGGCTACACCTTC.

This chain uses TRBV30 with TRBJ2-6, with D tentatively TRBD1 or TRBD2 (5 bases each). Trimming shortened V by 0 bases and J by 4 bases, and 10 bases separated the two germline ends. Germline CDR1 reads GTSNPN; CDR2 reads SVGIG (reference sequence). The CDR3 runs 15 residues. CDR3 sequence (DNA): TGTGCCTGGAGTGTACGGGGCCCCGGGGCCAACGTCCTGACTTTC. Translating gives CAWSVRGPGANVLTF.

The V gene is TRBV5-4, the J gene TRBJ2-1; D is perhaps TRBD1 or TRBD2 (5 bases each). CDR1 is SGHNT and CDR2 is YYREEE in the germline V gene (reference sequence). The CDR3 spans 15 residues. V was pared by 4 bases and J by 8 bases, with 19 bases between. This chain's CDR3 is CASSPRTSEGHEQFF. CDR3 coding DNA: TGTGCCAGCAGCCCACGGACTTCTGAGGGACATGAGCAGTTCTTC.

J is TRBJ1-3 and V is TRBV7-6; the D gene is possibly TRBD1 (5 bases). In germline, CDR1 is SGHVS, CDR2 FNYEAQ. The CDR3 totals 15 residues. V was cut by 0 bases and J by 1 base, with 7 bases left in between. CDR3 sequence (DNA): TGTGCCAGCAGCTTAGCCGCAGGGTCTGGAAACACCATATATTTT. It codes for CASSLAAGSGNTIYF.

This chain joins TRBV5-1 and TRBJ2-5; tentative D call: TRBD1 (6 bases). The DNA end lines up better with TRBJ2-7; the J call may be wrong. The CDR3 is 16 amino acids. Germline loops: CDR1 SGHRS, CDR2 YFSETQ. This chain's CDR3 is CASSESQGNVAYEQYF. The CDR3 region has the DNA TGCGCCAGCAGCGAGTCCCAGGGGAACGTTGCCTACGAGCAGTACTTC.

The sample holds a few counts of this clone. The rearrangement links TRBV5-4 to TRBJ2-2, with D possibly matching TRBD2 (6 bases). This CDR3 has 15 residues. Trimming stripped 4 bases from V and 2 bases from J, with 12 bases between. From germline, CDR1 is SGHNT and CDR2 YYREEE (reference sequence). CDR3 region: CASSGGTFNTGELFF. CDR3 bases: TGTGCCAGCAGCGGGGGGACTTTTAACACCGGGGAGCTGTTTTTT. The entire variable domain, with the rest obtained from reference TRBV5-4 and TRBJ2-2, is as follows: ETGVTQSPTHLIKTRGQQVTLRCSSQSGHNTVSWYQQALGQGPQFIFQYYREEENGRGNFPPRFSGLQFPNYSSELNVNALELDDSALYLCASSGGTFNTGELFFGEGSRLTVL.

This rearrangement joins TRBV30 to TRBJ2-2, with a weak D call TRBD1 (6 bases). V lost 8 bases to trimming and J lost 5 bases, with 21 bases between them. The germline V gene encodes CDR1 GTSNPN and CDR2 SVGIG (reference sequence). The CDR3 is 15 amino acids. The CDR3 bases are TGTGCCCTCAAGTTAGGGGACATCTTGACCGGGGAGCTGTTTTTT. As protein: CALKLGDILTGELFF.

This clone has more than one count but fewer than ten. Here the CDR3 reads CAWSVNGNQPQHF. The CDR3 DNA sequence: TGTGCCTGGAGTGTAAACGGCAATCAGCCCCAGCATTTT. The chain carries TRBV30 and TRBJ1-5; D unclear. Looked up from germline, CDR1 is GTSNPN and CDR2 is SVGIG (reference sequence). The V end lost 0 bases, the J end lost 2 bases, and 5 bases lay between the germline ends. The CDR3 contains 13 residues.

The rearrangement joins TRBV18 to TRBJ2-7, with D uncertain. The CDR3 has 11 amino acids. The germline V and J ends were trimmed by 2 bases and 5 bases, with 4 bases remaining between them. Per germline, CDR1 KGHSH and CDR2 LQKENI. The CDR3 spells CASSPTDEQYF. Here the CDR3 DNA reads TGTGCCAGCTCACCAACCGACGAGCAGTACTTC.

The chain joins TRBV6-1 to TRBJ2-7; no reliable D call. Germline CDR1 reads MNHNS; CDR2 reads SASEGT. The germline V and J ends were trimmed by 4 bases and 4 bases, with 5 bases remaining between them. The CDR3 extends over 11 amino acids. CDR3 region: CASSAKYEQYF. The CDR3 DNA reads TGTGCCAGCAGTGCGAAGTACGAGCAGTACTTC.

This rearrangement joins TRBV25-1 to TRBJ2-1; D is ambiguous. The length of the CDR3 is 15 residues. Germline CDR1 and CDR2: MGHDK and SYGVNS. Between the trimmed V and J ends, which lost 3 bases and 0 bases, there was a span of 9 bases. CDR3 amino acids: CASSDERTSYNEQFF. In nucleotides, the CDR3 is TGTGCCAGCAGTGATGAGAGGACCTCCTACAATGAGCAGTTCTTC.

The table lists this clone with a count of one. A junction end diverges from the germline sequence, so it may reflect a read error. The chain links TRBV6-1 to TRBJ2-5; D gene ambiguous. CDR1 and CDR2 from the germline V gene are MNHNS and SASEGT. This CDR3 is built from 15 residues. CDR3 DNA sequence: TGTGCCATCAGTGAGTCAGTCGTGGTGGGAGAGACCCAGTACTTC. Amino acids: CAISESVVVGETQYF.

This chain connects TRBV2 to TRBJ2-7, with D unresolved. The CDR3 contains 10 residues. Germline V gene data show CDR1 as SNHLY and CDR2 as FYNNEI. The germline V and J ends were trimmed by 5 bases and 6 bases, with 5 bases remaining between them. The CDR3 DNA is TGTGCCAGCAGTCTTTTCGAGCAGTACTTC. Translated: CASSLFEQYF.

The genes are TRBV18 and TRBJ2-7, with 7 bases matching TRBD1. V was clipped by 4 bases and J by 0 bases; unmatched bases: 6. CDR3 size: 15 residues. Germline V gene data show CDR1 as KGHSH and CDR2 as LQKENI. DNA for the CDR3: TGTGCCAGCTCACAACGGGACAGCCCCTCCTACGAGCAGTACTTC. Protein product: CASSQRDSPSYEQYF.

This chain links TRBV2 with TRBJ1-2; no definite D call. The V gene's germline CDR1 is SNHLY and CDR2 FYNNEI. V lost 4 bases and J lost 2, with 11 bases in between. The CDR3 length is 14 residues. CDR3 region: CASSGTTGNYGYTF. In DNA, the CDR3 is TGTGCCAGCAGTGGGACCACTGGGAACTATGGCTACACCTTC.

The chain carries TRBV5-1 and TRBJ2-2, with a possible D match to TRBD1 (7 bases). Per the germline V gene, CDR1 is SGHRS and CDR2 is YFSETQ. V was pared by 0 bases and J by 0 bases, with 9 bases between. The CDR3 sequence is 16 residues long. DNA of the CDR3: TGCGCCAGCAGCTTGGGCGGGACAGCGAACACCGGGGAGCTGTTTTTT. Its protein is CASSLGGTANTGELFF.